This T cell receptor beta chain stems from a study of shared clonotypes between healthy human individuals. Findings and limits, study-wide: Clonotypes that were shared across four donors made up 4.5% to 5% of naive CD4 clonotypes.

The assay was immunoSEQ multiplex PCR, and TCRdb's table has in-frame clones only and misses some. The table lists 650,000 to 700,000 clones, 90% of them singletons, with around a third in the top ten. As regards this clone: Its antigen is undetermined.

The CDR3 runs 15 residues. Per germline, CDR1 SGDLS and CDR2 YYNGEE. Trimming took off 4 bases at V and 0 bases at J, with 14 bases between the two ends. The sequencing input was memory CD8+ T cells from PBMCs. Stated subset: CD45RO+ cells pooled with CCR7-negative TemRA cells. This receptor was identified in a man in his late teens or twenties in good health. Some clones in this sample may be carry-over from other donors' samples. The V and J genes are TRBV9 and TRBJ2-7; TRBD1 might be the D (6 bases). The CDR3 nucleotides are TGTGCCAGCAGCTCTGGAGACAGGCCCTCCTACGAGCAGTACTTC. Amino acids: CASSSGDRPSYEQYF.